One and the same sample provided the 24 T cell receptor beta chains below, sequenced in a study of cytomegalovirus exposure and HLA in healthy donors (dated by TCRdb to 2017 to 2019). The library was obtained by the immunoSEQ multiplex PCR assay. For the multiplex PCR, a mixture combining 60 forward primers for TCR Vbeta segments and 13 reverse primers for TCR Jbeta segments was used. Here the immuneACCESS table is served through TCRdb, limited to in-frame sequences with V and J called. Missing clones are a known gap in these copies; in checked studies unresolved V genes cover under half, and the rest lacks a known reason. For this sample there are 100,000 or so clones; over 75% appear just once. The biggest ten clones account for approximately 11% of the sample. Sample: PBMCs. All receptors come from a man in his forties or fifties in good health and CMV-seropositive.

V is TRBV7-9 and J is TRBJ2-6; no clear D. V shed 1 base and J shed 0 bases, with 7 bases lying between them. The CDR3 is 16 residues long. Per germline, CDR1 SEHNR and CDR2 FQNEAQ (reference sequence). Here the CDR3 DNA reads TGTGCCAGCAGCTTAGGACTTACCTCTGGGGCCAACGTCCTGACTTTC. Translation gives CASSLGLTSGANVLTF.

The chain combines TRBV28 with TRBJ1-5; D gene unclear. Per germline, CDR1 MDHEN and CDR2 SYDVKM. CDR3 length: 14 amino acids. Trimming took 5 bases from V and 0 from J, leaving 8 bases between them. The CDR3 sequence is CASSVRPSNQPQHF. DNA for the CDR3: TGTGCCAGCAGTGTCCGTCCTAGCAATCAGCCCCAGCATTTT.

CDR3 loop: CASSLLTAGYSGANVLTF. CDR3 nucleotide sequence: TGTGCCAGCAGTTTACTAACCGCAGGATACTCTGGGGCCAACGTCCTGACTTTC. The chain employs TRBV27 and TRBJ2-6; D gene unclear. The CDR3 has 18 amino acids. Germline CDR1 MNHEY, CDR2 SMNVEV (reference sequence). V lost 2 bases to trimming and J lost 0 bases, with 14 bases between them.

The rearrangement joins TRBV5-1 to TRBJ2-1; possible D gene TRBD1, 6 bases. Germline CDR1 reads SGHRS; CDR2 reads YFSETQ. The CDR3 is 16 residues long. V shed 0 bases and J shed 1 base, with 11 bases lying between them. DNA for the CDR3: TGCGCCAGCAGCTTGGGAGGGGGTAGTTCCTACAATGAGCAGTTCTTC. Amino acids: CASSLGGGSSYNEQFF.

This clone was seen only a few times. V is TRBV7-2 and J is TRBJ1-3, with D tentatively TRBD1 (5 bases). V was pared by 1 base and J by 3 bases, with 19 bases between. This CDR3 is 18 amino acids long. Germline loops: CDR1 SGHTA, CDR2 FQGNSA. The chain's CDR3 is CASSLVVTATRRGNTIYF. CDR3 in DNA: TGTGCCAGCAGCTTAGTCGTGACAGCCACTCGACGTGGAAACACCATATATTTT.

The chain carries TRBV4-3 and TRBJ1-4, with 8 bases matching TRBD1. This CDR3 comprises 16 residues. After removal of 0 bases from V and 4 bases from J, the junction contained 4 bases not matched to a gene. The germline V gene encodes CDR1 LGHNA and CDR2 YSLEER. DNA of the CDR3: TGCGCCAGCAGCCAAGATTCAGGGGGCATTAATGAAAAACTGTTTTTT. This translates into CASSQDSGGINEKLFF.

V is TRBV4-2 and J is TRBJ2-3; TRBD2 matches at 13 bases. V lost 2 bases to trimming and J lost 3 bases; unmatched junction nucleotides: 5. The CDR3 extends over 17 amino acids. Germline V gives CDR1 LGHNA, CDR2 YNFKEQ. The CDR3 DNA sequence: TGTGCCAGCAGCCAAATACTGACTAGCGGGGGGACAGATACGCAGTATTTT. It specifies CASSQILTSGGTDTQYF.

Of note for this clone: Sequence at one end of the junction differs from germline and may be a read error. V usage is TRBV7-9 and J usage is TRBJ1-4; D is possibly TRBD1 (5 bases). Germline CDR1 is SEHNR and CDR2 is FQNEAQ (reference sequence). The CDR3 is 16 amino acids. CDR3 in DNA: TGTTCCAGCAGCTTAGGGCGGGGCGCAACTAATGAAAAACTGTTTTTT. Amino acid sequence: CSSSLGRGATNEKLFF.

V is TRBV5-1 and J is TRBJ2-7; perhaps TRBD2 as D (6 bases). V lost 4 bases and J 4 bases, leaving 24 bases between the germline ends. The CDR3 runs 17 residues. Germline-derived CDR1 and CDR2 are SGHRS and YFSETQ. The CDR3 region is CASSPDPGGRGGYEQYF. Written as DNA, the CDR3 is TGCGCCAGCAGCCCCGACCCCGGAGGTCGTGGGGGGTACGAGCAGTACTTC.

The V gene is TRBV21-1, the J gene TRBJ1-5; TRBD1, as called in the table, went unchecked against the DNA. TRBV21-1 is deemed a pseudogene. The CDR3 loop spans 18 amino acids. CDR3 bases: TGTGCCAGCAGCAAAAGGACAGGGCCTCAAAATAGCAATCAGCCCCAGCATTTT. Translating gives CASSKRTGPQNSNQPQHF.

This clone was counted between two and nine times. The chain uses TRBV6-1 and TRBJ2-3; TRBD2 matches 7 bases. The V gene end was trimmed by 2 bases and the J gene end by 1 base; junction bases not matched to a gene: 6. CDR1 and CDR2 from the germline V gene are MNHNS and SASEGT. This CDR3 has 16 residues. As DNA, the CDR3 is TGTGCCAGCAGTGAACTTGTTGCGGGGGGCACAGATACGCAGTATTTT. It codes for CASSELVAGGTDTQYF.

This chain uses TRBV5-1 with TRBJ2-3; weak D call: TRBD2 (5 bases). Trimming removed 4 bases from V and 0 bases from J, with 12 bases in between. This CDR3 region has 15 residues. Per the germline V gene, CDR1 is SGHRS and CDR2 is YFSETQ. The CDR3 reads CASSKAVASTDTQYF. The CDR3 nucleotides are TGCGCCAGCAGCAAAGCGGTGGCTAGCACAGATACGCAGTATTTT.

Comment on this clone: The final CDR3 position lacks the conserved phenylalanine or tryptophan, pointing to a likely read error. The gene calls are TRBV5-4 and TRBJ1-3, with D possibly TRBD1 on 6 matching bases. This CDR3 contains 16 residues. V was trimmed by 0 bases and J by 1 base, leaving 11 bases between them. Per germline, CDR1 SGHNT and CDR2 YYREEE (reference sequence). The CDR3 sequence is CASSLGTGWSGNTIYL. CDR3 sequence (DNA): TGTGCCAGCAGCTTGGGTACAGGGTGGTCTGGAAACACCATATATCTT.

The chain recombines TRBV19 with TRBJ2-1, with 8 bases identical to TRBD2. The CDR3 sequence is 12 residues long. Trimming removed 6 bases from V and 8 bases from J; junction bases left unmatched: 3. Germline V gene sequence: CDR1 LNHDA, CDR2 SQIVND (reference sequence). CDR3 sequence: CASSRGGYEQFF. The CDR3 DNA reads as TGTGCCAGTAGCCGGGGGGGCTATGAGCAGTTCTTC.

V and J are TRBV27 and TRBJ1-2; D is undetermined. Looked up from germline, CDR1 is MNHEY and CDR2 is SMNVEV (reference sequence). The CDR3 has 15 residues. V was clipped by 5 bases and J by 9 bases, with 22 bases between them. The CDR3 spells CASSPSGATILSYTF. DNA for the CDR3: TGTGCCAGCAGTCCCTCCGGCGCCACTATTCTAAGCTACACCTTC.

This rearrangement joins TRBV9 to TRBJ2-1; 8 bases are shared with TRBD1. Germline V lookup: CDR1 SGDLS, CDR2 YYNGEE. With 7 bases clipped from V and 13 bases from J, the junction kept 7 bases outside the gene matches. The CDR3 is made up of 11 amino acids. The chain's CDR3 is CASGQGAVQFF. The CDR3 DNA follows: TGTGCCAGCGGCCAGGGGGCGGTTCAGTTCTTC.

The gene calls are TRBV6-5 and TRBJ2-3; 10 bases map to TRBD2. The CDR3 runs 15 residues. The V gene end was trimmed by 7 bases and the J gene end by 5 bases; junction bases not matched to a gene: 9. Germline CDR1 is MNHEY and CDR2 is SVGAGI. Here the CDR3 reads CASMTSGGAIDTQYF. CDR3 coding DNA: TGTGCCAGCATGACCAGCGGGGGGGCAATAGATACGCAGTATTTT.

This clone was seen more than once but under ten times. The J gene is TRBJ2-7, the V gene TRBV2, with TRBD1 matching 9 bases. The trim removed 9 bases at V and 6 bases at J, leaving 9 bases unmatched. CDR1 and CDR2 (germline): SNHLY, FYNNEI. The CDR3 sequence is 13 residues long. The CDR3 protein is CASSRGQGGEQYF. The CDR3 DNA reads TGTGCCAGTAGCCGGGGACAGGGAGGCGAGCAGTACTTC.

The chain recombines TRBV21-1 with TRBJ1-5; the table gives TRBD1 as D, unverified against the DNA. TRBV21-1 corresponds to a pseudogene. This CDR3 has 14 amino acids. CDR3 in amino acids: CASSKRDTDQPQHF. CDR3 sequence (DNA): TGTGCCAGCAGCAAAAGGGACACGGATCAGCCCCAGCATTTT.

In this sample, this clone turned up a few times. The chain is built from TRBV18 and TRBJ2-1; TRBD2 matches at 10 bases. The CDR3 covers 18 residues. The V gene end was trimmed by 3 bases and the J gene end by 4 bases; junction bases not matched to a gene: 12. Germline lookup yields CDR1 KGHSH and CDR2 LQKENI. In DNA, the CDR3 is TGTGCCAGCTCACCTTCCTCGGGGCTAGCGGGGGTGTACAATGAGCAGTTCTTC. Translating gives CASSPSSGLAGVYNEQFF.

This chain joins TRBV19 and TRBJ1-6; 8 nucleotides match TRBD1. CDR1 is LNHDA and CDR2 is SQIVND in the germline V gene (reference sequence). J lost 7 bases, V lost 6 bases, and 11 bases had no gene match. The CDR3 consists of 16 residues. The CDR3 protein is CASRPDGGQENSPLHF. The CDR3 coding sequence is TGTGCCAGTAGGCCTGACGGGGGACAGGAGAATTCACCCCTCCACTTT.

The rearrangement joins TRBV4-1 to TRBJ2-3; 12 bases map to TRBD2. V was pared by 3 bases and J by 3 bases, with 13 bases of the junction left unmatched. Germline CDR1 reads MGHRA; CDR2 reads YSYEKL. This CDR3 is built from 19 residues. CDR3 in DNA: TGCGCCAGCAGCCAGCTTAGGACTAGCGGGGACCTGAGGACAGATACGCAGTATTTT. Protein sequence: CASSQLRTSGDLRTDTQYF.

The V gene is TRBV28, the J gene TRBJ2-5; 8 bases fit TRBD1. The CDR3 runs to 15 residues. CDR1 and CDR2 (germline): MDHEN, SYDVKM. V dropped 3 bases and J dropped 5; count of bases not matched to a gene: 8. In DNA, the CDR3 is TGTGCCAGCAGTTTCCACAGGACAGGGTTGGAGACCCAGTACTTC. Translation gives CASSFHRTGLETQYF.

This clone has more than one count but fewer than ten. The rearrangement links TRBV5-1 to TRBJ1-5; D unresolved. V shed 3 bases and J shed 1 base, with 5 bases lying between them. Per germline, CDR1 SGHRS and CDR2 YFSETQ. The CDR3 runs to 13 residues. CDR3: CASSYGSNQPQHF. The CDR3 region has the DNA TGCGCCAGCAGCTACGGGAGCAATCAGCCCCAGCATTTT.